The 8 T cell receptor beta chains given below trace back to one sample, sequenced in a study of blood T cell repertoires in COVID-19. TCRdb's copy holds only in-frame clones and misses some; the assay was immunoSEQ multiplex PCR. The table includes 350,000 to 400,000 clones, 85% to 90% detected once. Specimen: PBMCs or T cells enriched from blood (not recorded which). The receptors were gathered from a man aged 18 to 35 who had recovered from COVID-19.

The V call is TRBV28, the J call TRBJ1-2, with D possibly being TRBD1 (6 bases). The V and J ends lost 5 bases and 2 bases respectively, with 12 bases between them. CDR1 is MDHEN, CDR2 SYDVKM, per germline. The CDR3 totals 14 residues. CDR3 in amino acids: CASSPLGTNYGYTF. In DNA form, the CDR3 reads TGTGCCAGCAGTCCCTTGGGGACAAACTATGGCTACACCTTC.

V is TRBV19 and J is TRBJ1-2; 10 positions agree with TRBD1. CDR3 length equals 17 residues. V shed 5 bases and J 0 bases; nucleotides not matched to a gene: 9. CDR1 and CDR2 (germline): LNHDA, SQIVND (reference sequence). CDR3 region: CASSGPGTGAANYGYTF. CDR3 sequence (DNA): TGTGCCAGTAGTGGACCCGGGACAGGGGCTGCTAACTATGGCTACACCTTC.

The gene calls are TRBV7-3 and TRBJ1-1; maybe TRBD1 (6 bases). There are 18 residues in the CDR3. The ends were cut back, 0 bases at V and 2 bases at J, with 19 bases in the middle. Germline V gives CDR1 SGHTA, CDR2 FQGTGA. This CDR3 reads CASSLTPGRGRGNTEAFF. Here the CDR3 DNA reads TGTGCCAGCAGCTTAACCCCTGGCAGGGGTCGTGGAAACACTGAAGCTTTCTTT.

V usage is TRBV29-1 and J usage is TRBJ1-1; D gene unclear. The CDR3 runs to 13 residues. Germline V lookup: CDR1 SQVTM, CDR2 ANQGSEA. V was pared by 5 bases and J by 5 bases, with 15 bases between. In DNA, the CDR3 is TGCAGCGTTCCCGGGAGCGCGGTGACTGAAGCTTTCTTT. This sequence encodes CSVPGSAVTEAFF.

DNA for the CDR3: TGTGCCAGCAAGGACAGGGGAAACAATGAGCAGTTCTTC. It specifies CASKDRGNNEQFF. The chain has TRBV27 and TRBJ2-1, with 9 bases identical to TRBD1. CDR1 is MNHEY, CDR2 SMNVEV, per germline (reference sequence). The CDR3 runs to 13 residues. The V segment lost 7 bases and the J segment 5 bases; nucleotides outside the gene matches: 3.

This clone was seen a single time. CDR3 in DNA: TGTGCCAGCAGCCAAACCCCAGGGGGTAATTCACCCCTCCACTTT. Amino acid sequence: CASSQTPGGNSPLHF. The chain uses TRBV3-1 (or the pseudogene TRBV3-2) and TRBJ1-6; TRBD1 matches at 7 bases. The CDR3 consists of 15 residues. The V gene's germline CDR1 is LGHDT and CDR2 YNNKEL (reference sequence). J gave up 6 bases and V 2 bases, and 4 bases lay outside the gene matches.

CDR3 bases: TGTGCCAGCAGCCCGAACTCTCGTGATTACACCGGGGAGCTGTTTTTT. This sequence encodes CASSPNSRDYTGELFF. This chain connects TRBV7-2 to TRBJ2-2; the D is unclear. Deletions cut 5 bases from V and 3 bases from J, with 16 bases between. Per the germline V gene, CDR1 is SGHTA and CDR2 is FQGNSA. The CDR3 is 16 residues long.

The chain employs TRBV5-1 and TRBJ1-3; no clear D. Germline CDR1 reads SGHRS; CDR2 reads YFSETQ. Trimming removed 1 base from V and 0 bases from J, with 11 bases in between. The CDR3 loop spans 16 amino acids. CDR3 in DNA: TGCGCCAGCAGCTTGTCGGCAGGCAACTCTGGAAACACCATATATTTT. It codes for CASSLSAGNSGNTIYF.